This TCR beta chain was observed in a study of cytomegalovirus exposure and HLA in healthy donors. Study results and limitations: What TCR beta sequences reportedly achieved was accurate prediction of HLA-A and HLA-B alleles in most subjects.

Germline assignment: CDR1 SQVTM and CDR2 ANQGSEA. CDR3 length: 15 residues. 13 Jbeta primers and 60 Vbeta primers were used for the PCR. The table came from immunoSEQ multiplex PCR; TCRdb's copy has only in-frame clones and leaves some out. The table records about 160,000 clones, more than 65% of them present only once. Of note for this clone: Its specificity is not known.

The TCR originated in a middle-aged man in good health and CMV-seropositive. The specimen was PBMCs. This chain uses TRBV29-1 with TRBJ1-1; 10 bases align to TRBD1. The CDR3 loop is CGAARQGAVNTEAFF. As DNA, the CDR3 is TGCGGCGCTGCTAGACAGGGGGCAGTGAACACTGAAGCTTTCTTT.